The T cell receptor beta chain described here comes from a study of T cells after posttransplantation cyclophosphamide. Study results and caveats: Recipient CMV seropositivity and CMV reactivation strongly tracked TRB clonality.

CDR3 length: 14 residues. Trimming removed 2 bases at V and 2 bases at J, with 9 bases between. The germline V gene encodes CDR1 MNHEY and CDR2 SVGAGI. This clone showed up many times. Its target is unknown. Cyclophosphamide on days +3 and +4 followed busulfan-fludarabine conditioning and a marrow graft. Here immunoSEQ multiplex PCR was the method, and the copy in TCRdb shows in-frame clones only, minus some. Altogether around 6,800 clones were found in the sample, and no singletons occur. Here the sequenced sample was PBMCs, taken after an allogeneic stem cell transplant with post-transplant cyclophosphamide. The J gene is TRBJ2-5, the V gene TRBV6-5, with D possibly matching TRBD2 (5 bases). The receptor was isolated from a male patient between 25 and 39 years old who received an allogeneic stem cell transplant from an unrelated donor, was CMV-positive, and had acute and chronic GVHD. Some T cells here may be from the graft donor. This CDR3 reads CASSYQTGQETQYF. DNA for the CDR3: TGTGCCAGCAGTTACCAGACGGGACAAGAGACCCAGTACTTC.